This T cell receptor (beta chain) was recorded in a study of identical twins. This CDR3 spans 15 amino acids. Trimming stripped 4 bases from V and 5 bases from J, with 20 bases between. Germline V gene lookup returns CDR1 DFQATT and CDR2 SNEGSKA (reference sequence). TCRdb processed the 5' RACE reads anew with MiXCR; each CDR3 protein has one entry. The sample contains more than 600,000 distinct CDR3 sequences, 15% to 20% of which appear only once. On this clonotype: Its antigen is unknown.

Study outcomes and limitations: The more abundant beta clonotypes in cord blood had fewer insertions, and memory repertoires did not show this.

The data also belong to a second study, concerning T cells expressing NK-cell markers. Turning to that study: Over 5 donors had dominant NKG2C+ clonotypes that comprised roughly 1.0-8% of their CD8+ T cells.

V usage is TRBV20-1 and J usage is TRBJ2-5, with a weak D call TRBD1 (6 bases). The TCR was taken from a young woman in good health. Sequencing was done on a sample of PBMCs. The CDR3 nucleotides are TGCAGTGCTACCCAGCCCCGGGACAACGAGGAGACCCAGTACTTC. Residues: CSATQPRDNEETQYF.